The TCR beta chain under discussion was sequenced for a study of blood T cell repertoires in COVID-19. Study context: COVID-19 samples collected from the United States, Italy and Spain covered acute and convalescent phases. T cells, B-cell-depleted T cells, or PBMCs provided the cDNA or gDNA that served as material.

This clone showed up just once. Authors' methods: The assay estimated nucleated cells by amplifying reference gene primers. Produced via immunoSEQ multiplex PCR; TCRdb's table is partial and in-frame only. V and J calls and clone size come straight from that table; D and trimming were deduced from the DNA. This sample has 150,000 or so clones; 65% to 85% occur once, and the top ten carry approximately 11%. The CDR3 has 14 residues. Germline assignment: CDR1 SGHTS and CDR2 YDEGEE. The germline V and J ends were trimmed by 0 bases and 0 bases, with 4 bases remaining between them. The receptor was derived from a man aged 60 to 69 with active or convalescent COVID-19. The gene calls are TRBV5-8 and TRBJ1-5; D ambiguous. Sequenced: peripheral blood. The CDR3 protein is CASSLVYSNQPQHF. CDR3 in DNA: TGTGCCAGCAGCTTGGTATATAGCAATCAGCCCCAGCATTTT.